Each of the 9 T cell receptor beta chains below was sequenced from the same sample in a study of identical twins. TCRdb ran MiXCR on the 5' RACE reads and lists one entry per CDR3 protein. The sample comprises about 240,000 distinct CDR3 sequences, 10% to 13% of which are singletons, and approximately 11% rests with the top ten. Input material: memory T cells sorted from blood. The receptors were gathered from a middle-aged man in good health.

The V gene is TRBV7-6, the J gene TRBJ1-2; TRBD1 aligns across 8 bases. CDR3 size: 14 residues. The junction had 9 bases not matched to a gene; V was cut back by 5 bases and J by 7 bases. Germline V gene lookup returns CDR1 SGHVS and CDR2 FNYEAQ. CDR3 sequence reads: CASSPKGQGFGYTF. The CDR3 nucleotides read TGTGCCAGCAGCCCTAAAGGACAGGGATTTGGCTACACCTTC.

The chain employs TRBV7-2 and TRBJ2-7; 7 bases line up with TRBD2. This CDR3 is 13 amino acids long. CDR1 and CDR2 from the germline V gene are SGHTA and FQGNSA. V dropped 7 bases and J dropped 4; count of bases not matched to a gene: 7. The DNA of the CDR3 is TGTGCCAGCACCCAGCGGGAAGGTTACGAGCAGTACTTC. Translating gives CASTQREGYEQYF.

This clonotype was observed at least ten times. This chain uses TRBV3-1 with TRBJ2-2; a weak D match, TRBD1 (6 bases). Per germline, CDR1 LGHDT and CDR2 YNNKEL (reference sequence). The CDR3 is made up of 17 amino acids. V was trimmed by 2 bases and J by 0 bases, leaving 13 bases between them. The CDR3 protein is CASSQPGQSANTGELFF. The DNA of the CDR3 is TGTGCCAGCAGCCAACCCGGACAGAGTGCGAACACCGGGGAGCTGTTTTTT.

This clonotype was seen at least ten times. The gene calls are TRBV27 and TRBJ1-2, with D tentatively TRBD1 (5 bases). The CDR3 has 17 residues. Trimming removed 3 bases at V and 0 bases at J, with 17 bases between. Germline loops: CDR1 MNHEY, CDR2 SMNVEV (reference sequence). CDR3 region: CASSLDGWTIANYGYTF. The CDR3 bases are TGTGCCAGCAGTTTGGACGGGTGGACAATAGCTAACTATGGCTACACCTTC.

This clonotype is a singleton in its sample. The chain couples TRBV20-1 to TRBJ2-7; the D gene is possibly TRBD2 (5 bases). V was clipped by 1 base and J by 5 bases, with 12 bases between them. Germline V gives CDR1 DFQATT, CDR2 SNEGSKA (reference sequence). This CDR3 has 13 amino acids. CDR3 sequence: CSARGTRSNEQYF. As DNA, the CDR3 is TGCAGTGCTAGAGGCACTAGGAGTAACGAGCAGTACTTC.

This clonotype showed up just a few times. A read error may account for a junction end that differs from germline. The chain carries TRBV10-1 and TRBJ2-5; D is ambiguous. The CDR3 is 13 amino acids. The germline gives CDR1 WNHNN, CDR2 SYGVQD (reference sequence). CDR3 in DNA: TGCGCCAGCAGTGAAGCCGTCCAAGGGACCCAGTACTTC. Translation: CASSEAVQGTQYF.

This clonotype has more than one count but fewer than ten. The V gene is TRBV27, the J gene TRBJ1-2; no clear D gene. V was trimmed by 2 bases and J by 0 bases, leaving 4 bases between them. Germline CDR1 reads MNHEY; CDR2 reads SMNVEV (reference sequence). The CDR3 is made up of 13 amino acids. The CDR3 DNA sequence: TGTGCCAGCAGTTTAGTCCCTAACTATGGCTACACCTTC. It codes for CASSLVPNYGYTF.

This clonotype was recorded at least ten times. The chain links TRBV29-1 to TRBJ1-4, with a possible D match to TRBD1 (6 bases). The V and J ends lost 7 bases and 8 bases respectively, with 17 bases between them. The CDR3 has 13 residues. Germline V gene lookup returns CDR1 SQVTM and CDR2 ANQGSEA. In nucleotides, the CDR3 is TGCAGCGGAAGTCAGGGGTCGGGAGAAAAACTGTTTTTT. It encodes CSGSQGSGEKLFF.

This sequence joins TRBV3-1 and TRBJ1-1; D gene ambiguous. The CDR3 length is 14 residues. Germline assignment: CDR1 LGHDT and CDR2 YNNKEL (reference sequence). The V and J ends lost 4 bases and 0 bases respectively, with 9 bases between them. CDR3 amino acids: CASSLAAMNTEAFF. The DNA of the CDR3 is TGTGCCAGCAGCCTAGCGGCAATGAACACTGAAGCTTTCTTT.